One and the same sample provided the 14 T cell receptor beta chains below, sequenced in a study of cytomegalovirus exposure and HLA in healthy donors. This table comes from immunoSEQ multiplex PCR, and its TCRdb copy is limited to in-frame clones, with some not included. The sample yields roughly 300,000 clones, roughly 90% seen once. The sequenced material came from PBMCs. The receptors were gathered from a woman between 18 and 29 years old in good health and CMV-seronegative.

The chain couples TRBV5-1 to TRBJ1-1; TRBD1 matches 9 bases. Unmatched junction bases numbered 10, after V lost 4 bases and J lost 6 bases. The V gene's germline CDR1 is SGHRS and CDR2 YFSETQ. This CDR3 has 15 amino acids. CDR3 loop: CASSPRDRVLSEAFF. The CDR3 nucleotides are TGCGCCAGCAGCCCCCGGGACAGGGTATTGTCTGAAGCTTTCTTT.

V and J are TRBV15 and TRBJ2-3, with D possibly TRBD2 on 6 matching bases. Trimming cost V 3 bases and J 0 bases, with 10 bases left between them. Germline lookup yields CDR1 LNHNV and CDR2 YYDKDF (reference sequence). The CDR3 totals 15 residues. The CDR3 coding sequence is TGTGCCACCAGCAGCACGCGGGGAAGCACAGATACGCAGTATTTT. Protein product: CATSSTRGSTDTQYF.

The V gene is TRBV27, the J gene TRBJ2-7; D may be TRBD2 (5 bases). CDR3 length: 14 residues. V lost 2 bases and J lost 4, with 12 bases in between. The germline V gene has CDR1 MNHEY and CDR2 SMNVEV (reference sequence). The CDR3 is CASSLTPLGYEQYF. The CDR3 DNA is TGTGCCAGCAGTTTAACTCCACTAGGTTACGAGCAGTACTTC.

The chain carries TRBV19 and TRBJ1-1; D gene uncertain. Germline V gene lookup returns CDR1 LNHDA and CDR2 SQIVND (reference sequence). Trimming took off 3 bases at V and 0 bases at J, with 11 bases between the two ends. The length of the CDR3 is 15 residues. The CDR3 nucleotides are TGTGCCAGTAGTATTAAGCTACAGATGAACACTGAAGCTTTCTTT. Protein: CASSIKLQMNTEAFF.

The chain links TRBV19 to TRBJ1-4; D unresolved. Per germline, CDR1 LNHDA and CDR2 SQIVND (reference sequence). The V and J ends lost 5 bases and 10 bases respectively, with 14 bases between them. The CDR3 spans 13 residues. The CDR3 region is CASSGEATVKLFF. The CDR3 nucleotides read TGTGCCAGTAGTGGGGAGGCCACGGTAAAACTGTTTTTT.

The chain combines TRBV9 with TRBJ2-1; 10 nucleotides match TRBD2. Germline V lookup: CDR1 SGDLS, CDR2 YYNGEE. CDR3 length: 14 residues. Trimming cost V 1 base and J 5 bases; bases outside gene matches: 0. CDR3 nucleotides: TGTGCCAGCAGCGTAACTAGCGGGAACAATGAGCAGTTCTTC. Protein product: CASSVTSGNNEQFF.

The chain links TRBV15 to TRBJ2-2, with TRBD2 as a possible D gene (7 bases). The germline gives CDR1 LNHNV, CDR2 YYDKDF (reference sequence). The CDR3 is made up of 15 amino acids. V lost 1 base and J 6 bases, leaving 12 bases between the germline ends. The CDR3 loop is CATSRGGGLAGELFF. Here the CDR3 DNA reads TGTGCCACCAGCAGAGGGGGGGGGCTCGCCGGGGAGCTGTTTTTT.

The V call is TRBV5-6, the J call TRBJ2-1; 10 bases line up with TRBD2. This CDR3 is built from 14 residues. Trimming at V came to 5 bases and at J to 9 bases, leaving 8 bases not matched to a gene. The germline gives CDR1 SGHDT, CDR2 YYEEEE. In DNA, the CDR3 is TGTGCCAGCAGTTGGCTAGCGGGAGAAGGTGAGCAGTTCTTC. It specifies CASSWLAGEGEQFF.

This chain joins TRBV10-1 and TRBJ2-1, with TRBD2 matching over 14 bases. This CDR3 spans 17 amino acids. V trimming: 8 bases; J trimming: 0 bases; junction bases outside the gene matches: 6. CDR1 is WNHNN, CDR2 SYGVQD, per germline (reference sequence). The CDR3 is CASSRLAGGSSYNEQFF. The CDR3 DNA reads TGCGCCAGCTCCAGACTAGCGGGAGGGAGCTCCTACAATGAGCAGTTCTTC.

This chain uses TRBV27 with TRBJ1-2; D possibly corresponds to TRBD1 (6 bases). The CDR3 contains 17 residues. Germline CDR1 MNHEY, CDR2 SMNVEV (reference sequence). The germline V and J ends were trimmed by 10 bases and 4 bases, with 28 bases remaining between them. In DNA, the CDR3 is TGTGCCACTCGTGGGGGCGTCTGGGATTCGGATACCTATGGCTACACCTTC. Translation: CATRGGVWDSDTYGYTF.

The CDR3 here is CASAGGGEVAYNEQFF. CDR3 coding DNA: TGTGCCTCCGCGGGAGGGGGCGAAGTGGCCTACAATGAGCAGTTCTTC. The rearrangement links TRBV19 to TRBJ2-1; 9 positions match TRBD2. V lost 11 bases and J lost 2; bases outside the gene matches: 13. CDR1 and CDR2 from the germline V gene are LNHDA and SQIVND (reference sequence). CDR3 length: 16 amino acids.

V is TRBV6-6 and J is TRBJ1-5, with 10 bases identical to TRBD1. The CDR3 covers 15 residues. V gave up 7 bases and J gave up 4 bases; unmatched junction bases: 7. Looked up from germline, CDR1 is MNHNY and CDR2 is SVGAGI (reference sequence). CDR3 DNA: TGTGCCAGCACTGGATCGGGACAGGGGAATCAGCCCCAGCATTTT. The encoded protein is CASTGSGQGNQPQHF.

This chain links TRBV18 with TRBJ2-7; weak D call: TRBD2 (6 bases). The V end lost 3 bases, the J end lost 3 bases, and 12 bases lay between the germline ends. Germline V gene sequence: CDR1 KGHSH, CDR2 LQKENI. The CDR3 runs 14 residues. The CDR3, as DNA: TGTGCCAGCTCACCCCTCCAGGAGGGCTACGAGCAGTACTTC. It translates to CASSPLQEGYEQYF.

V and J are TRBV28 and TRBJ2-4; TRBD2 matches at 10 bases. The ends lost 7 bases at V and 8 bases at J; junction bases unmatched: 11. In germline, CDR1 is MDHEN, CDR2 SYDVKM. This CDR3 has 15 amino acids. The CDR3 is CASNEGSSGSDIQYF. The CDR3 nucleotides are TGTGCCAGCAACGAGGGTTCTAGCGGGAGTGACATTCAGTACTTC.